This T cell receptor beta chain was sequenced during a study of shared clonotypes between healthy human individuals. TCRdb's copy holds only in-frame clones and misses some; the assay was immunoSEQ multiplex PCR. The data show around 700,000 clones, with 72% seen just once and roughly 1.8% held by the top ten. Trimming removed 3 bases from V and 6 bases from J; junction bases left unmatched: 7. Germline CDR1 SQVTM, CDR2 ANQGSEA. This CDR3 spans 14 amino acids. This clone showed up just a few times. The rearrangement links TRBV29-1 to TRBJ2-1, with 8 bases lining up with TRBD2. The sequence derives from a woman between 25 and 40 years old in good health. Sequencing was performed on memory CD4+ T cells sorted from blood. Subset meaning: CD45RA-negative fraction. The CDR3 DNA reads as TGCAGCGTTGATTCCGGGAGGGCCTCCAATGAGCAGTTCTTC. As protein: CSVDSGRASNEQFF.